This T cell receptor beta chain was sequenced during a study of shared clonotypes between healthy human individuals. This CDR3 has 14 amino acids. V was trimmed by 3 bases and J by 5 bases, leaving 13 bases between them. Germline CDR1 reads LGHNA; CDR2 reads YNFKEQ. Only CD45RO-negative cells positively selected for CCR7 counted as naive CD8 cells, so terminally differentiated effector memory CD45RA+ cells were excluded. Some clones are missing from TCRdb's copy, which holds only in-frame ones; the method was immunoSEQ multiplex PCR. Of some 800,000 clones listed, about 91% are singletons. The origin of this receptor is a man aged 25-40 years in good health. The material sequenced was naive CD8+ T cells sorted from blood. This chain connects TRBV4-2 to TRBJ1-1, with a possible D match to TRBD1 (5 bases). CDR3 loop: CASSQASGRTEAFF. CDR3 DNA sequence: TGTGCCAGCAGCCAGGCTTCAGGGAGAACTGAAGCTTTCTTT.